Following are 18 T cell receptor beta chains from one sample sequenced in a study of T cell changes during pregnancy in multiple sclerosis. TCRdb keeps only in-frame clones here, not all; method: immunoSEQ multiplex PCR. The sample comprises over 55,000 clones, approximately 90% of which are singletons, and around 2.3% rests with the top ten. Sequenced material: peripheral blood, taken in the first trimester of pregnancy. The receptors were sampled from a female donor with multiple sclerosis, enrolled in a pregnancy study.

This chain links TRBV6-5 with TRBJ2-5, with D maybe TRBD2 (5 bases). Between the trimmed V and J ends, which lost 7 bases and 7 bases, there was a span of 19 bases. CDR3 length equals 14 residues. Germline V gene sequence: CDR1 MNHEY, CDR2 SVGAGI. CDR3 sequence reads: CASTTRPGFGTQYF. Written as DNA, the CDR3 is TGTGCCAGCACCACTCGCCCGGGGTTCGGGACCCAGTACTTC.

In DNA form, the CDR3 reads TGCAGCGCCCTCGGGACAGTCAGTGGAAACACCATATATTTT. As protein: CSALGTVSGNTIYF. V is TRBV29-1 and J is TRBJ1-3; 7 positions agree with TRBD1. The length of the CDR3 is 14 residues. V was clipped by 7 bases and J by 3 bases; unmatched bases: 9. Germline V CDR1 and CDR2: SQVTM, ANQGSEA.

DNA for the CDR3: TGTGCCTGGAGTGTACAGGGGACGGTTGCTGAAGCTTTCTTT. Encoded protein: CAWSVQGTVAEAFF. This chain links TRBV30 with TRBJ1-1, with 7 bases identical to TRBD1. The CDR3 length is 14 residues. The trim removed 0 bases at V and 6 bases at J, leaving 7 bases unmatched. The V gene's germline CDR1 is GTSNPN and CDR2 SVGIG (reference sequence).

The chain has TRBV19 and TRBJ1-5; 11 bases are shared with TRBD1. J gave up 6 bases and V 4 bases, and 5 bases lay outside the gene matches. Germline-derived CDR1 and CDR2 are LNHDA and SQIVND (reference sequence). The CDR3 loop spans 15 amino acids. CDR3 bases: TGTGCCAGTAGTAAGGGGACAGGGGGAGGTCAGCCCCAGCATTTT. It yields the protein CASSKGTGGGQPQHF. Based on the CDR3 plus reference TRBV19 and TRBJ1-5, the full variable domain is DGGITQSPKYLFRKEGQNVTLSCEQNLNHDAMYWYRQDPGQGLRLIYYSQIVNDFQKGDIAEGYSVSREKKESFPLTVTSAQKNPTAFYLCASSKGTGGGQPQHFGDGTRLSIL.

This clone was seen a handful of times. This chain uses TRBV27 with TRBJ2-7; D is possibly TRBD1 (5 bases). CDR1 and CDR2 (germline): MNHEY, SMNVEV (reference sequence). This CDR3 has 16 amino acids. V was cut by 3 bases and J by 3 bases, with 18 bases left in between. The CDR3 sequence: CASSFSNQGEVYEQYF. CDR3 DNA sequence: TGTGCCAGCAGTTTCTCCAATCAGGGTGAGGTCTACGAGCAGTACTTC.

On this clone: Other DNA variants within this sample encode the same CDR3. This chain joins TRBV18 and TRBJ1-1; TRBD1 aligns across 9 bases. The CDR3 spans 15 residues. Trimming removed 3 bases from V and 4 bases from J; junction bases left unmatched: 6. Germline V gene sequence: CDR1 KGHSH, CDR2 LQKENI. The CDR3 is CASSPRDRAGTEAFF. DNA of the CDR3: TGTGCCAGCTCACCCCGGGACAGGGCAGGCACTGAAGCTTTCTTT.

V usage is TRBV30 and J usage is TRBJ1-2; 7 bases align to TRBD1. With 8 bases clipped from V and 4 bases from J, the junction kept 7 bases outside the gene matches. Per germline, CDR1 GTSNPN and CDR2 SVGIG (reference sequence). The CDR3 extends over 12 amino acids. The CDR3 spells CARTRDSYGYTF. In DNA form, the CDR3 reads TGTGCCAGGACGAGGGACAGCTATGGCTACACCTTC.

The chain joins TRBV27 to TRBJ1-5; D gene ambiguous. This CDR3 comprises 10 residues. The V end was cut by 11 bases, the J end by 5 bases, with 7 bases between. In germline, CDR1 is MNHEY, CDR2 SMNVEV (reference sequence). CDR3 protein: CAAGDQPQHF. CDR3 sequence (DNA): TGTGCCGCCGGGGATCAGCCCCAGCATTTT.

To note about this clone: One end of the junction varies from germline; a read error may be responsible. The chain links TRBV7-3 to TRBJ2-1; a weak D match, TRBD1 (6 bases). This CDR3 has 13 amino acids. CDR1 and CDR2 (germline): SGHTA, FQGTGA. For the CDR3, the DNA is TGTGCCAGCAGCTTAAACCCAGGGGCGGAAATAGTCTTC. Translation gives CASSLNPGAEIVF.

The chain combines TRBV4-3 with TRBJ2-7; possible D gene TRBD2, 5 bases. This CDR3 is 15 amino acids long. Germline loops: CDR1 LGHNA, CDR2 YSLEER. The V end lost 1 base, the J end lost 0 bases, and 10 bases lay between the germline ends. In DNA form, the CDR3 reads TGCGCCAGCAGCCAAGGGCACGGGAACTCCTACGAGCAGTACTTC. Protein product: CASSQGHGNSYEQYF.

The rearrangement links TRBV11-1 to TRBJ2-6; tentatively, D is TRBD1 (6 bases). Germline V gene data show CDR1 as SGHAT and CDR2 as FQDESV (reference sequence). V was shortened by 5 bases and J by 2 bases, with 10 bases between the two germline ends. This CDR3 region has 15 residues. As DNA, the CDR3 is TGTGCCAGCAGCCGAAGGGGGACTGGGGCCAACGTCCTGACTTTC. This translates into CASSRRGTGANVLTF.

This clone showed up just once. V usage is TRBV10-2 and J usage is TRBJ1-2; TRBD1 matches at 7 bases. V was pared by 2 bases and J by 5 bases, with 11 bases of the junction left unmatched. Per germline, CDR1 WSHSY and CDR2 SAAADI. The CDR3 runs to 16 residues. CDR3 in amino acids: CASSEGDRPLLYGYTF. The CDR3, as DNA: TGCGCCAGCAGTGAGGGGGACAGACCCTTACTGTATGGCTACACCTTC.

The chain carries TRBV9 and TRBJ2-1; 7 bases map to TRBD2. The CDR3 extends over 16 amino acids. The germline gives CDR1 SGDLS, CDR2 YYNGEE. V lost 0 bases and J lost 8; bases outside the gene matches: 11. CDR3 protein: CASSVGRGRAIDEQFF. The DNA of the CDR3 is TGTGCCAGCAGCGTAGGAAGAGGGAGGGCCATAGATGAGCAGTTCTTC.

The chain combines TRBV18 with TRBJ1-2; D possibly corresponds to TRBD1 (5 bases). The germline V and J ends were trimmed by 2 bases and 4 bases, with 14 bases remaining between them. The CDR3 contains 15 residues. Germline CDR1 reads KGHSH; CDR2 reads LQKENI. The CDR3 here is CASSPGGIQVYGYTF. The CDR3 DNA reads as TGTGCCAGCTCACCAGGGGGGATTCAGGTCTATGGCTACACCTTC.

This clone was seen more than once but under ten times. The genes are TRBV19 and TRBJ2-7; 7 nucleotides align to TRBD1. V lost 3 bases and J lost 1; bases outside the gene matches: 0. CDR3 length: 13 amino acids. The V gene's germline CDR1 is LNHDA and CDR2 SQIVND (reference sequence). The CDR3 region has the DNA TGTGCCAGTAGTATGACAGGGTCCTACGAGCAGTACTTC. It is translated as CASSMTGSYEQYF.

CDR3 amino acids: CASSLGWRDNEQFF. The CDR3, as DNA: TGTGCCAGCAGCTTAGGTTGGCGGGACAATGAGCAGTTCTTC. The chain recombines TRBV7-8 with TRBJ2-1, with D maybe TRBD2 (5 bases). V was shortened by 1 base and J by 5 bases, with 9 bases between the two germline ends. The germline gives CDR1 SGHVS, CDR2 FQNEAQ. This CDR3 is built from 14 residues.

The chain joins TRBV6-1 to TRBJ1-1; no definite D call. This CDR3 is built from 16 residues. The ends were cut back, 1 base at V and 5 bases at J, with 17 bases in the middle. Looked up from germline, CDR1 is MNHNS and CDR2 is SASEGT. For the CDR3, the DNA is TGTGCCAGCAGTGAAGGTGCCTATAACCGCGGGACTGAAGCTTTCTTT. It yields the protein CASSEGAYNRGTEAFF.

V and J are TRBV11-2 and TRBJ1-1; D is undetermined. Germline CDR1 is SGHAT and CDR2 is FQNNGV. CDR3 length: 13 amino acids. V was clipped by 3 bases and J by 6 bases, with 11 bases between them. CDR3 DNA sequence: TGTGCCAGCAGCTTTTTCGCCGGGGCTGAAGCTTTCTTT. Its translation: CASSFFAGAEAFF.